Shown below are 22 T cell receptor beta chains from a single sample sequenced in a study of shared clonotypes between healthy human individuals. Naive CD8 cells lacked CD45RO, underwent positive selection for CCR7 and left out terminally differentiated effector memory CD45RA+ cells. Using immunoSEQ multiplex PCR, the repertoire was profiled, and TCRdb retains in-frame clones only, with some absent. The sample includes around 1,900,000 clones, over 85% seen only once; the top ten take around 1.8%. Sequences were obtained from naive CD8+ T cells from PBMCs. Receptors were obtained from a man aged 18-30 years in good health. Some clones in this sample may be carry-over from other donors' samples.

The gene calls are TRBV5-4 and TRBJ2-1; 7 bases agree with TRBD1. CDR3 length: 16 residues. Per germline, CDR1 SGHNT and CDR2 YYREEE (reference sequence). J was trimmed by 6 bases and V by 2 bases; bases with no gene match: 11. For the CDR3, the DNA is TGTGCCAGCAGCTTTCCCGACAGGGCTAGGGGCAATGAGCAGTTCTTC. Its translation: CASSFPDRARGNEQFF.

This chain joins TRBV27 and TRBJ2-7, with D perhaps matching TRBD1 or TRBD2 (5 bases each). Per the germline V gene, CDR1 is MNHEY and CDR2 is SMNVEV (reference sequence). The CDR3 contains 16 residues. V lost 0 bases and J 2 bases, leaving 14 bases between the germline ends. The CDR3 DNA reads TGTGCCAGCAGTTTATCGACGGTCGGGGCAGCCTACGAGCAGTACTTC. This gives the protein CASSLSTVGAAYEQYF.

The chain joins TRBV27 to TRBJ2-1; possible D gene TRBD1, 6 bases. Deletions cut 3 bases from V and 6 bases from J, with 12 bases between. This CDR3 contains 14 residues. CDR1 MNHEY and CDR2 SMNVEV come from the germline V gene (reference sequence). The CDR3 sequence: CASSFVQGINEQFF. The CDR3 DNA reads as TGTGCCAGCAGTTTCGTCCAGGGGATCAATGAGCAGTTCTTC.

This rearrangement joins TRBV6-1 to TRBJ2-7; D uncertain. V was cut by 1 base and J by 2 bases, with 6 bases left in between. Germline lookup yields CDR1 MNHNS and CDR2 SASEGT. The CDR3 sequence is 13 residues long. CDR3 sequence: CASSEVQAYEQYF. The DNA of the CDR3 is TGTGCCAGCAGTGAAGTCCAAGCCTACGAGCAGTACTTC.

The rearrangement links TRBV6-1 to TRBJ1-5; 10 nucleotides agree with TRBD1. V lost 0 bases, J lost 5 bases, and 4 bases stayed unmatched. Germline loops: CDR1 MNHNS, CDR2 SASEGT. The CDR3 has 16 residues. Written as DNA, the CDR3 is TGTGCCAGCAGTGAAGCTGGGACAGGGGCGCATCAGCCCCAGCATTTT. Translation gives CASSEAGTGAHQPQHF.

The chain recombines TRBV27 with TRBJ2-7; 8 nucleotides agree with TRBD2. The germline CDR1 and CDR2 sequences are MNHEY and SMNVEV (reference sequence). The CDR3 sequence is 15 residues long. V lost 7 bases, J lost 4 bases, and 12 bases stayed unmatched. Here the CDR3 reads CASNGRGGPHYEQYF. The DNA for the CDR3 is TGTGCCAGCAACGGTCGGGGGGGCCCACATTACGAGCAGTACTTC.

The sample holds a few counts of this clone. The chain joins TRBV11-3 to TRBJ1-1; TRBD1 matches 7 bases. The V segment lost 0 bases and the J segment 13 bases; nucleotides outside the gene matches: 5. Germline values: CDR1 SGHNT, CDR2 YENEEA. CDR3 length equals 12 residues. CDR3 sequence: CASSLDDREVFF. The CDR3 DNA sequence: TGTGCCAGCAGCTTAGATGACAGGGAGGTTTTCTTT.

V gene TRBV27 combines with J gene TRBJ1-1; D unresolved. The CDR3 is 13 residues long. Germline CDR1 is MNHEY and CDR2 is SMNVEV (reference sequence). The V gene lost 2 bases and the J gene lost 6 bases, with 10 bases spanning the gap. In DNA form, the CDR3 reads TGTGCCAGCAGTTTAGGCGGGCAGCCTGAAGCTTTCTTT. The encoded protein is CASSLGGQPEAFF.

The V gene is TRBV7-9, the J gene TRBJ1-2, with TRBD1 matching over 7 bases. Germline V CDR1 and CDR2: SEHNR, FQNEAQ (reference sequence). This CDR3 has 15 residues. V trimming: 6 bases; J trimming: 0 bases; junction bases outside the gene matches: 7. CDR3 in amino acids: CASSTGVGANYGYTF. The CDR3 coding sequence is TGTGCCAGCAGTACAGGGGTAGGGGCTAACTATGGCTACACCTTC. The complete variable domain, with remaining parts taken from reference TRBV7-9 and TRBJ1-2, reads DTGVSQNPRHKITKRGQNVTFRCDPISEHNRLYWYRQTLGQGPEFLTYFQNEAQLEKSRLLSDRFSAERPKGSFSTLEIQRTEQGDSAMYLCASSTGVGANYGYTFGSGTRLTVV.

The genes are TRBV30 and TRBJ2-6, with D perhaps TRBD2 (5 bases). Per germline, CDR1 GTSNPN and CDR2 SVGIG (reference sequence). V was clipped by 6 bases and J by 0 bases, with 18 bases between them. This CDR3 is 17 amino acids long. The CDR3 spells CACGEGTYFSGANVLTF. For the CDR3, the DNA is TGTGCCTGCGGAGAGGGTACATACTTCTCTGGGGCCAACGTCCTGACTTTC. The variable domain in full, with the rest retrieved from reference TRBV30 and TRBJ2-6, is SQTIHQWPATLVQPVGSPLSLECTVEGTSNPNLYWYRQAAGRGLQLLFYSVGIGQISSEVPQNLSASRPQDRQFILSSKKLLLSDSGFYLCACGEGTYFSGANVLTFGAGSRLTVL.

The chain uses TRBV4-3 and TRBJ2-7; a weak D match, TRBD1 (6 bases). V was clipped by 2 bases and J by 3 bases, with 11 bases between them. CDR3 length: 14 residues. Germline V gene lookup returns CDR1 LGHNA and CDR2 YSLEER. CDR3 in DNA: TGCGCCAGCAGCCAATCATCAGGGGTCTACGAGCAGTACTTC. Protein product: CASSQSSGVYEQYF.

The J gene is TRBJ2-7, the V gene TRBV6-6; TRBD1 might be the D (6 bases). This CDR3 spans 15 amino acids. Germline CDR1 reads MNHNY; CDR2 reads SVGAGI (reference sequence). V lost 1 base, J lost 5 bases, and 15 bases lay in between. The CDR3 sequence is CASSYLSGADDEQYF. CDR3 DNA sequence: TGTGCCAGCAGTTACTTGTCAGGGGCAGACGACGAGCAGTACTTC.

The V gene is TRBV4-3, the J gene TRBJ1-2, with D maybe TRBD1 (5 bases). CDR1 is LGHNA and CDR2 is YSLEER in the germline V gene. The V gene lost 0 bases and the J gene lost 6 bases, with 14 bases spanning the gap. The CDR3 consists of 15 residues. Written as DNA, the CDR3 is TGCGCCAGCAGCCAAGAGTGGGGGGTCCAGGATGGCTACACCTTC. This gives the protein CASSQEWGVQDGYTF.

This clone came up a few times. The CDR3 DNA sequence: TGTGCCAGCAGCCTCCCCCCTGGAAAACTGTTTTTT. Protein sequence: CASSLPPGKLFF. The chain uses TRBV11-2 and TRBJ1-4; D unclear. The V gene's germline CDR1 is SGHAT and CDR2 FQNNGV. The V gene lost 5 bases and the J gene lost 10 bases, with 11 bases spanning the gap. This CDR3 is built from 12 residues.

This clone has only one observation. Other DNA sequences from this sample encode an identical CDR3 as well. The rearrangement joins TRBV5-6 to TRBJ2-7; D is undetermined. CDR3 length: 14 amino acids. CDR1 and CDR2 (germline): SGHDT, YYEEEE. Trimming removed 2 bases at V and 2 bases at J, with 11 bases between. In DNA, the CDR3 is TGTGCCAGCAGCTTTCTGGACCCCACCTACGAGCAGTACTTC. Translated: CASSFLDPTYEQYF.

The DNA for the CDR3 is TGTGCCAGCAGAGTAGCGTACGAGCAGTACTTC. Its protein product is CASRVAYEQYF. V gene TRBV21-1 combines with J gene TRBJ2-7; TRBD2, as called in the table, went unchecked against the DNA. TRBV21-1 is a known pseudogene. The CDR3 loop spans 11 amino acids.

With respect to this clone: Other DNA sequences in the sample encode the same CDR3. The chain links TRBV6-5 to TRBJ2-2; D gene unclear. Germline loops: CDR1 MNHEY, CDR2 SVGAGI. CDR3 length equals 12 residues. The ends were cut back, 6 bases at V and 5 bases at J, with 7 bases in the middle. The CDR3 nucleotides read TGTGCCAGCAGCCCCGGGACCGGGGAGCTGTTTTTT. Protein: CASSPGTGELFF.

The CDR3 protein is CASRLAGGRLNEQFF. The CDR3 nucleotides read TGTGCCAGCAGACTAGCGGGAGGGCGACTCAATGAGCAGTTCTTC. This sequence joins TRBV2 and TRBJ2-1; 13 positions agree with TRBD2. The CDR3 spans 15 residues. Per the germline V gene, CDR1 is SNHLY and CDR2 is FYNNEI. V trimming: 6 bases; J trimming: 6 bases; junction bases outside the gene matches: 5. Full variable domain (remainder filled in from reference TRBV2 and TRBJ2-1): EPEVTQTPSHQVTQMGQEVILRCVPISNHLYFYWYRQILGQKVEFLVSFYNNEISEKSEIFDDQFSVERPDGSNFTLKIRSTKLEDSAMYFCASRLAGGRLNEQFFGPGTRLTVL.

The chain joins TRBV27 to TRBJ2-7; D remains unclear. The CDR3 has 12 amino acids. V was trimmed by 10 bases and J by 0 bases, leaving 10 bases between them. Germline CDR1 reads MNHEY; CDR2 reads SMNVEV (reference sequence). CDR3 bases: TGTGCCACCGGGCCTAGCTCCTACGAGCAGTACTTC. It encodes CATGPSSYEQYF.

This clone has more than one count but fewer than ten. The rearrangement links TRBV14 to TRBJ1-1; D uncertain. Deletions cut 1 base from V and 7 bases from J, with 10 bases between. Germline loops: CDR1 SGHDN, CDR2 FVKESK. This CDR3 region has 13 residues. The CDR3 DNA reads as TGTGCCAGCAGCCAAGTAAAGGACCTTGAAGCTTTCTTT. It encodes CASSQVKDLEAFF.

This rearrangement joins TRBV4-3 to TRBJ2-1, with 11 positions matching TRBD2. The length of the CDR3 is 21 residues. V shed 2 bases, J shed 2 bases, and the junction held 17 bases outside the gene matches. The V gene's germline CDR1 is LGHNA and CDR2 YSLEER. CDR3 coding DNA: TGCGCCAGCAGCCAACTTTTATACGCTAGCGGGAGGAGCACGACCTACAATGAGCAGTTCTTC. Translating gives CASSQLLYASGRSTTYNEQFF.

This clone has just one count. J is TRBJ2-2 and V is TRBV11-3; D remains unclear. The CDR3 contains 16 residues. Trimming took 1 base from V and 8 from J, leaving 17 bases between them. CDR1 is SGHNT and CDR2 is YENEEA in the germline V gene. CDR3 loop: CASSLGGFLNVGELFF. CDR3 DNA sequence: TGTGCCAGCAGCTTAGGTGGCTTCCTGAACGTGGGGGAGCTGTTTTTT.